Sequencing of this T cell receptor (beta chain) was carried out in a study of CXCR3-negative and CXCR3-positive naive CD8 T cells. Study results and caveats: CXCR3-positive naive cells carried more hydrophobic TRB CDR3s than CXCR3-negative naive cells did. Both of the naive subsets showed about the same high diversity, but memory CD8+ cells had much less.

Investigators sorted each CD8+ T cell subset in triplicate, taking around 290,000 cells each time. UMI-labeled 5' RACE yielded the TRB cDNA libraries. TCRdb re-called the 5' RACE reads and gives one entry per CDR3 protein, without DNA. The repertoire table contains 50,000 to 55,000 distinct CDR3 sequences. With respect to this clonotype: Its target is not known.

The length of the CDR3 is 16 residues. Germline V lookup: CDR1 SEHNR, CDR2 FQNEAQ (reference sequence). The chain combines TRBV7-9 with TRBJ1-6. Sequencing was done on a sample of naive CXCR3- CD8+ T cells from blood. Subset indicated: CD45RO-CCR7+CD27+CD95- naive CD8+ T cells lacking CXCR3 (TNR3-). The TCR comes from a human donor in good health. Some clones in this sample may be carry-over from other donors' samples. This CDR3 is CASSLLGSSYNSPLHF.